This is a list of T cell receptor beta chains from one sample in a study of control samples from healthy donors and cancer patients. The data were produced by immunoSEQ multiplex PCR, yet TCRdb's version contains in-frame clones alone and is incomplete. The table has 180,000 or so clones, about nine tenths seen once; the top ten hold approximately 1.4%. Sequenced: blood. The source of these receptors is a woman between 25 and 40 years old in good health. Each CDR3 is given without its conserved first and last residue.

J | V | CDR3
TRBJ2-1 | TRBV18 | ASSQDMSSYNEQF
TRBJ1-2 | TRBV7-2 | ASSLGAANYGYT
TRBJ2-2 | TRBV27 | ASSTGTRNTGELF
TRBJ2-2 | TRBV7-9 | ASSRRQGTGELF
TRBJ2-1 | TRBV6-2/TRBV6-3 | ASSYPGYNEQF
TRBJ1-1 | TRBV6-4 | ASKDRPNTEAF
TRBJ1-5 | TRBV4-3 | ASSQDLFRPNQPQH
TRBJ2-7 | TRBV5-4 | ASSLGGYEQY
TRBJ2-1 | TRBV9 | ASSRTSGSYEQF
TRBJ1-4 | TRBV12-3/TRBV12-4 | ASSFRGVEKLF
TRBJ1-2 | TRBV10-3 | AAHRDRADYGYT
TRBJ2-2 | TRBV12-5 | ASGLPPGELF
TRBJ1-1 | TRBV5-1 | ASSPDGRTEAF
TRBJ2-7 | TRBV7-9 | ASSLGGSGRAGEQY
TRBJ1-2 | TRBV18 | ASSRDRGRDGYT
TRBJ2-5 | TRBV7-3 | ASSLKVGFRAPPQETQY
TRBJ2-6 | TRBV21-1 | ASSKEGVTSGANVLT
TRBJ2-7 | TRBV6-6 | ASSYDRGYEQY
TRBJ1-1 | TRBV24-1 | ATSDPGQGNTEAF
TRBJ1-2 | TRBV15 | ATSRVVADIQNGYT
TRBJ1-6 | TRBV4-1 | ASSLGTGGSPLH
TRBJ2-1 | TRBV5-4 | ASSKGQTYNEQF
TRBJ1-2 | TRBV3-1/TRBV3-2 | ASSQDLYGYT
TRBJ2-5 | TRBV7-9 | ASSFGGAQETQY
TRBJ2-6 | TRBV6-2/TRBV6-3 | ASSQDSASGANVLT
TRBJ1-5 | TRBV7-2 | ASSLVGGGVNQPQH